These 25 T cell receptor beta chains share one sample of origin, sequenced in a study of blood T cell repertoires in COVID-19. Method: immunoSEQ multiplex PCR; TCRdb's copy keeps in-frame clones and lacks some. The sample shows about 72,000 clones, more than 80% of them seen only once. Sequenced sample: peripheral blood. The origin of the receptors is a man aged 25 to 40 with acute or convalescent COVID-19.

This chain uses TRBV5-1 with TRBJ2-7, with TRBD2 matching 7 bases. Germline V gene lookup returns CDR1 SGHRS and CDR2 YFSETQ. There are 12 residues in the CDR3. V shed 2 bases and J 6 bases; nucleotides not matched to a gene: 2. CDR3 sequence: CASSFTGGEQYF. The DNA of the CDR3 is TGCGCCAGCAGCTTTACGGGGGGCGAGCAGTACTTC.

DNA for the CDR3: TGTGCCAGCAGCGGACAGATTAATTCACCCCTCCACTTT. It codes for CASSGQINSPLHF. The chain is built from TRBV12-3 or TRBV12-4 and TRBJ1-6; D is perhaps TRBD1 (6 bases). CDR3 length equals 13 residues. V shed 6 bases and J shed 6 bases, with 9 bases lying between them.

V and J are TRBV28 and TRBJ1-6; D might be TRBD1 (6 bases). V lost 5 bases and J lost 8, with 13 bases in between. Germline values: CDR1 MDHEN, CDR2 SYDVKM. The CDR3 has 14 amino acids. For the CDR3, the DNA is TGTGCCAGCAGTACCACGACAGGTTATTCACCCCTCCACTTT. It encodes CASSTTTGYSPLHF.

The chain joins TRBV7-9 to TRBJ2-1; 7 nucleotides line up with TRBD2. Germline CDR1 reads SEHNR; CDR2 reads FQNEAQ (reference sequence). CDR3 length equals 17 residues. V lost 2 bases to trimming and J lost 4 bases; unmatched junction nucleotides: 11. CDR3 sequence: CASSLFGRRDAYNEQFF. The CDR3 nucleotides read TGTGCCAGCAGCTTATTCGGGAGGCGGGACGCATACAATGAGCAGTTCTTC.

The chain is built from TRBV28 and TRBJ1-6, with TRBD1 identical over 7 bases. The germline V gene encodes CDR1 MDHEN and CDR2 SYDVKM. The CDR3 consists of 14 residues. The V gene end was trimmed by 5 bases and the J gene end by 5 bases; junction bases not matched to a gene: 3. CDR3 amino acids: CASSPGTDNSPLHF. The CDR3, as DNA: TGTGCCAGCAGTCCCGGGACAGATAATTCACCCCTCCACTTT.

The chain joins TRBV7-3 to TRBJ1-5; D not resolved. This CDR3 has 18 residues. V shed 5 bases and J shed 4 bases, with 24 bases lying between them. Germline assignment: CDR1 SGHTA and CDR2 FQGTGA. In nucleotides, the CDR3 is TGTGCCAGCAGCCCGGCCCTCGTTGGTCGAGGTCCGAATCAGCCCCAGCATTTT. Translated: CASSPALVGRGPNQPQHF.

This sequence joins TRBV28 and TRBJ1-6; TRBD1 might be the D (5 bases). Germline CDR1 is MDHEN and CDR2 is SYDVKM. The CDR3 covers 15 residues. V lost 3 bases, J lost 4 bases, and 10 bases lay in between. CDR3: CASSFGARYNSPLHF. The CDR3 DNA reads TGTGCCAGCAGTTTTGGGGCGAGGTATAATTCACCCCTCCACTTT.

The chain combines TRBV7-9 with TRBJ2-2, with 8 nucleotides matching TRBD1. CDR1 and CDR2 (germline): SEHNR, FQNEAQ (reference sequence). V lost 2 bases and J lost 8; bases outside the gene matches: 16. The CDR3 covers 18 residues. The CDR3 DNA reads as TGTGCCAGCAGCTTAAAGTCCCGGGACAGGTCCCAGGGGGGGGAGCTGTTTTTT. Its protein product is CASSLKSRDRSQGGELFF.

The chain recombines TRBV11-3 with TRBJ1-4; tentative D call: TRBD1 (6 bases). The length of the CDR3 is 16 residues. Trimming took off 5 bases at V and 0 bases at J, with 13 bases between the two ends. Per the germline V gene, CDR1 is SGHNT and CDR2 is YENEEA. CDR3 protein: CASSPQGFATNEKLFF. Here the CDR3 DNA reads TGTGCCAGCAGCCCACAGGGATTCGCAACTAATGAAAAACTGTTTTTT.

For the CDR3, the DNA is TGTGCCAGCAGTACCCGACTAGCGGGTGGGGCAGGAGAGACCCAGTACTTC. Translation: CASSTRLAGGAGETQYF. The V gene is TRBV28, the J gene TRBJ2-5; 10 positions match TRBD2. This CDR3 region has 17 residues. V was clipped by 5 bases and J by 4 bases; unmatched bases: 13. Looked up from germline, CDR1 is MDHEN and CDR2 is SYDVKM. Variable domain in full (rest from reference TRBV28 and TRBJ2-5): DVKVTQSSRYLVKRTGEKVFLECVQDMDHENMFWYRQDPGLGLRLIYFSYDVKMKEKGDIPEGYSVSREKKERFSLILESASTNQTSMYLCASSTRLAGGAGETQYFGPGTRLLVL.

This rearrangement joins TRBV19 to TRBJ2-5, with D perhaps matching TRBD1 (5 bases). The CDR3 contains 13 residues. Trimming shortened V by 6 bases and J by 5 bases, and 13 bases separated the two germline ends. Germline assignment: CDR1 LNHDA and CDR2 SQIVND (reference sequence). The CDR3 region is CASSLDTQETQYF. For the CDR3, the DNA is TGTGCCAGTAGCCTGGACACACAGGAGACCCAGTACTTC.

The sample holds a few counts of this clone. This sequence joins TRBV3-1 (or the pseudogene TRBV3-2) and TRBJ2-7, with D possibly matching TRBD1 (5 bases). The germline CDR1 and CDR2 sequences are LGHDT and YNNKEL (reference sequence). Deletions cut 0 bases from V and 4 bases from J, with 13 bases between. The CDR3 runs 15 residues. The CDR3 loop is CASSQDLGRAYEQYF. CDR3 sequence (DNA): TGTGCCAGCAGCCAAGATTTGGGCAGGGCATACGAGCAGTACTTC.

The rearrangement uses TRBV5-6 and TRBJ2-7; a possible D gene is TRBD2 (7 bases). Germline V gene data show CDR1 as SGHDT and CDR2 as YYEEEE. Trimming took off 7 bases at V and 4 bases at J, with 21 bases between the two ends. There are 15 residues in the CDR3. The chain's CDR3 is CASARWEGVVYEQYF. Written as DNA, the CDR3 is TGTGCCAGCGCGAGGTGGGAGGGGGTAGTTTACGAGCAGTACTTC.

In DNA, the CDR3 is TGCGCCAGCAGCCAAGGGACAGGGACTTCAGAGACCCAGTACTTC. It is translated as CASSQGTGTSETQYF. The rearrangement joins TRBV4-3 to TRBJ2-5; 8 positions match TRBD1. J gave up 4 bases and V 1 base, and 5 bases lay outside the gene matches. Germline values: CDR1 LGHNA, CDR2 YSLEER. The length of the CDR3 is 15 residues.

V and J are TRBV28 and TRBJ1-5, with D uncertain. Per the germline V gene, CDR1 is MDHEN and CDR2 is SYDVKM. Trimming removed 7 bases from V and 4 bases from J, with 8 bases in between. The CDR3 loop spans 12 amino acids. This CDR3 reads CASTTGNQPQHF. Written as DNA, the CDR3 is TGTGCCAGCACTACGGGGAATCAGCCCCAGCATTTT.

This chain links TRBV6-5 with TRBJ2-4, with TRBD2 matching over 9 bases. CDR3 length equals 13 residues. From germline, CDR1 is MNHEY and CDR2 SVGAGI. The junction had 6 bases not matched to a gene; V was cut back by 7 bases and J by 8 bases. For the CDR3, the DNA is TGTGCCAGCAACCTGGGCGGGGGGGACATTCAGTACTTC. This sequence encodes CASNLGGGDIQYF.

The chain combines TRBV3-1 (or the pseudogene TRBV3-2) with TRBJ1-1; D not certain. V was shortened by 9 bases and J by 3 bases, with 11 bases between the two germline ends. This CDR3 comprises 12 residues. Germline loops: CDR1 LGHDT, CDR2 YNNKEL (reference sequence). CDR3 in DNA: TGTGCCAGTGTGAGGATATACACTGAAGCTTTCTTT. Protein: CASVRIYTEAFF.

The chain recombines TRBV6-2 or TRBV6-3 with TRBJ2-3, with 8 bases matching TRBD2. The germline V gene encodes CDR1 MNHEY and CDR2 SVGEGT. The trim removed 5 bases at V and 6 bases at J, leaving 7 bases unmatched. The length of the CDR3 is 14 residues. CDR3 region: CASSNPGLVDTQYF. The CDR3 DNA is TGTGCCAGCAGTAATCCGGGACTAGTGGATACGCAGTATTTT.

This clone was observed a single time. The chain couples TRBV4-1 to TRBJ1-2; 8 bases fit TRBD1. CDR1 is MGHRA and CDR2 is YSYEKL in the germline V gene. The ends lost 0 bases at V and 4 bases at J; junction bases unmatched: 4. The CDR3 consists of 15 residues. The CDR3: CASSQEGQGGYGYTF. The DNA for the CDR3 is TGCGCCAGCAGCCAAGAAGGACAGGGCGGCTATGGCTACACCTTC.

The rearrangement uses TRBV10-3 and TRBJ2-1; D ambiguous. The CDR3 runs to 15 residues. Germline CDR1 reads ENHRY; CDR2 reads SYGVKD. With 4 bases removed from V and 5 bases from J, the gap between germline ends came to 15 bases. In DNA, the CDR3 is TGTGCCATCAGTGGGAGAGATTTACTCAACAATGAGCAGTTCTTC. Its translation: CAISGRDLLNNEQFF.

This clone was found a few times. V is TRBV25-1 and J is TRBJ1-4, with 10 bases aligning to TRBD1. The CDR3 extends over 15 amino acids. The trim removed 3 bases at V and 5 bases at J, leaving 3 bases unmatched. The germline CDR1 and CDR2 sequences are MGHDK and SYGVNS. CDR3: CASSDAGQGNEKLFF. The CDR3 DNA sequence: TGTGCCAGCAGTGACGCGGGACAGGGGAATGAAAAACTGTTTTTT. Combining the CDR3 with reference TRBV25-1 and TRBJ1-4 gives the whole variable domain EADIYQTPRYLVIGTGKKITLECSQTMGHDKMYWYQQDPGMELHLIHYSYGVNSTEKGDLSSESTVSRIRTEHFPLTLESARPSHTSQYLCASSDAGQGNEKLFFGSGTQLSVL.

The chain carries TRBV6-5 and TRBJ2-1; possibly TRBD1 for D (5 bases). Germline-derived CDR1 and CDR2 are MNHEY and SVGAGI. Trimming stripped 6 bases from V and 10 bases from J, with 16 bases between. This CDR3 spans 13 amino acids. The CDR3 loop is CASRRGASQEQFF. CDR3 bases: TGTGCCAGCAGACGTGGGGCCTCCCAAGAGCAGTTCTTC.

V and J are TRBV28 and TRBJ2-2; 9 nucleotides line up with TRBD2. Per the germline V gene, CDR1 is MDHEN and CDR2 is SYDVKM. The CDR3 totals 13 residues. V dropped 8 bases and J dropped 10; count of bases not matched to a gene: 8. The CDR3 sequence is CASGLAGVEELFF. Written as DNA, the CDR3 is TGTGCCAGCGGATTAGCGGGAGTGGAGGAGCTGTTTTTT.

On this clone: Other DNA sequences from this sample encode an identical CDR3 as well. The chain uses TRBV7-9 and TRBJ2-3; no reliable D call. The CDR3 has 14 residues. The ends were cut back, 1 base at V and 0 bases at J, with 5 bases in the middle. The germline gives CDR1 SEHNR, CDR2 FQNEAQ (reference sequence). Written as DNA, the CDR3 is TGTGCCAGCAGCTTAGTCTCTAGCACAGATACGCAGTATTTT. Protein sequence: CASSLVSSTDTQYF.

The chain is built from TRBV4-1 and TRBJ2-7; 7 bases are shared with TRBD2. The germline gives CDR1 MGHRA, CDR2 YSYEKL. V lost 0 bases and J lost 5; bases outside the gene matches: 7. The CDR3 covers 15 residues. CDR3 in amino acids: CASSQEKGLVNEQYF. CDR3 coding DNA: TGCGCCAGCAGCCAAGAGAAAGGACTAGTGAACGAGCAGTACTTC.